One sample yielded the 7 T cell receptor beta chains listed below, sequenced in a study of control samples from healthy donors and cancer patients. Here immunoSEQ multiplex PCR was the method, and the copy in TCRdb shows in-frame clones only, minus some. The repertoire includes roughly 80,000 clones, approximately 92% of them detected once, and 5.8% sits in the top ten. Sequences were obtained from blood. The receptors come from a woman aged 55-70 years in good health.

J is TRBJ2-1 and V is TRBV5-1; the D is unclear. The CDR3 has 13 amino acids. The ends were cut back, 1 base at V and 4 bases at J, with 6 bases in the middle. In germline, CDR1 is SGHRS, CDR2 YFSETQ. CDR3 coding DNA: TGCGCCAGCAGCTTGCCTCAGTACAATGAGCAGTTCTTC. Its translation: CASSLPQYNEQFF.

The chain couples TRBV30 to TRBJ1-5; D gene unclear. The CDR3 runs to 15 residues. V lost 2 bases, J lost 4 bases, and 15 bases lay in between. Germline V gene data show CDR1 as GTSNPN and CDR2 as SVGIG (reference sequence). The CDR3 DNA follows: TGTGCCTGGAGTAAAAGCGGAGGTGGGAATCAGCCCCAGCATTTT. The encoded protein is CAWSKSGGGNQPQHF.

The table lists this clone with a count of one. The chain carries TRBV5-1 and TRBJ2-7, with D possibly matching TRBD2 (5 bases). Deletions cut 3 bases from V and 6 bases from J, with 16 bases between. This CDR3 has 14 amino acids. Germline CDR1 SGHRS, CDR2 YFSETQ. CDR3 nucleotide sequence: TGCGCCAGCAGCTCAGGTGTCACTAGAGGCGAGCAGTACTTC. Residues: CASSSGVTRGEQYF. The full variable domain, rest sourced from reference TRBV5-1 and TRBJ2-7, is KAGVTQTPRYLIKTRGQQVTLSCSPISGHRSVSWYQQTPGQGLQFLFEYFSETQRNKGNFPGRFSGRQFSNSRSEMNVSTLELGDSALYLCASSSGVTRGEQYFGPGTRLTVT.

V and J are TRBV19 and TRBJ1-1; TRBD1 is a possible D gene (5 bases). Trimming removed 4 bases at V and 5 bases at J, with 20 bases between. Germline V lookup: CDR1 LNHDA, CDR2 SQIVND (reference sequence). This CDR3 has 16 residues. The CDR3 protein is CASSRASAGGWTEAFF. CDR3 coding DNA: TGTGCCAGTAGTAGGGCATCTGCTGGGGGGTGGACTGAAGCTTTCTTT.

J is TRBJ2-1 and V is TRBV18; the D call may be TRBD1 or TRBD2 (5 bases each). Trimming took 4 bases from V and 4 from J, leaving 17 bases between them. Germline CDR1 is KGHSH and CDR2 is LQKENI. The CDR3 contains 16 residues. CDR3 protein: CASSRGAGNRYNEQFF. The CDR3 coding sequence is TGTGCCAGCTCACGAGGGGCAGGGAATAGGTACAATGAGCAGTTCTTC.

CDR3 in amino acids: CASSPSTDTQYF. In DNA form, the CDR3 reads TGTGCCAGCAGCCCTAGCACAGATACGCAGTATTTT. The chain uses TRBV27 and TRBJ2-3; D not resolved. The CDR3 length is 12 residues. Germline values: CDR1 MNHEY, CDR2 SMNVEV (reference sequence). Trimming stripped 6 bases from V and 0 bases from J, with 4 bases between.

This sequence joins TRBV7-9 and TRBJ1-1; D remains ambiguous. V lost 6 bases, J lost 1 base, and 9 bases lay in between. CDR1 is SEHNR, CDR2 FQNEAQ, per germline (reference sequence). The CDR3 runs 13 residues. CDR3: CASRPVANTEAFF. The CDR3 DNA reads TGTGCCAGCAGGCCGGTGGCGAACACTGAAGCTTTCTTT.